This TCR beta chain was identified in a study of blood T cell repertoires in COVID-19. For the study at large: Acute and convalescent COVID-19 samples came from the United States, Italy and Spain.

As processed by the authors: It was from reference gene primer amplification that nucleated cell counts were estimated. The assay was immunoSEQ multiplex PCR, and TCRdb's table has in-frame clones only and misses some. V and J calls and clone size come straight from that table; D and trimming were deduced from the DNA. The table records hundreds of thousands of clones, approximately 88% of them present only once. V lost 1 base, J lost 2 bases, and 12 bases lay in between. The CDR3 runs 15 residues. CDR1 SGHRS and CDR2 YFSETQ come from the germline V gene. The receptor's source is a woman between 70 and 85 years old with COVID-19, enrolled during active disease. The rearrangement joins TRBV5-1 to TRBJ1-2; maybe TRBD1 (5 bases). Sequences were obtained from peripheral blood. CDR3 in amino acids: CASSLYGGANYGYTF. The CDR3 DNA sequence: TGCGCCAGCAGCTTGTACGGAGGGGCGAACTATGGCTACACCTTC. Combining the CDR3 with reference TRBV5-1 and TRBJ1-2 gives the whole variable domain KAGVTQTPRYLIKTRGQQVTLSCSPISGHRSVSWYQQTPGQGLQFLFEYFSETQRNKGNFPGRFSGRQFSNSRSEMNVSTLELGDSALYLCASSLYGGANYGYTFGSGTRLTVV.